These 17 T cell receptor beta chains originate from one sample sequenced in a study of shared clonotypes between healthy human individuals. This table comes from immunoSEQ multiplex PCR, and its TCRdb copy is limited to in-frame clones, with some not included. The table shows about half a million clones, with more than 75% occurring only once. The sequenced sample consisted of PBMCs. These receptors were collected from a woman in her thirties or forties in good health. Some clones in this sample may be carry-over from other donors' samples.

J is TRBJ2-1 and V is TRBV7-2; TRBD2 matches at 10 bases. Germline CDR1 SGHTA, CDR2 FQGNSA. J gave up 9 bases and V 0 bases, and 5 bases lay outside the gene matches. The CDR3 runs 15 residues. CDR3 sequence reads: CASSLATSGNTEQFF. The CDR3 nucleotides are TGTGCCAGCAGCTTAGCAACTAGCGGGAACACTGAGCAGTTCTTC. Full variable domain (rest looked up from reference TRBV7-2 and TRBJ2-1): GAGVSQSPSNKVTEKGKDVELRCDPISGHTALYWYRQSLGQGLEFLIYFQGNSAPDKSGLPSDRFSAERTGGSVSTLTIQRTQQEDSAVYLCASSLATSGNTEQFFGPGTRLTVL.

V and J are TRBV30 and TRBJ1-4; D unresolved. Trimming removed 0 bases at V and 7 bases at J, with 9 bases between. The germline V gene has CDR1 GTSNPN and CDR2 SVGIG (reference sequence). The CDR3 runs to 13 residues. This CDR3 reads CAWSVEASEKLFF. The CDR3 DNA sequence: TGTGCCTGGAGTGTGGAAGCGAGTGAAAAACTGTTTTTT.

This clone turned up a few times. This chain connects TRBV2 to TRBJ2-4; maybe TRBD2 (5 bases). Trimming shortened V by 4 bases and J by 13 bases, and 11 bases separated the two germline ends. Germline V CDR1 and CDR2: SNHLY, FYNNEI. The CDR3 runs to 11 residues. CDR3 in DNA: TGTGCCAGCAGTGCGGGGATCCACCAGTACTTC. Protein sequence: CASSAGIHQYF.

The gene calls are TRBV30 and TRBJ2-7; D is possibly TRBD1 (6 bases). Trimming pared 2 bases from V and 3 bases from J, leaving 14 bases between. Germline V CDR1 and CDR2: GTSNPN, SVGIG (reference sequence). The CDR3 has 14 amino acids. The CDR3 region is CAWSPQGYYYEQYF. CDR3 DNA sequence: TGTGCCTGGAGTCCACAGGGATACTACTACGAGCAGTACTTC.

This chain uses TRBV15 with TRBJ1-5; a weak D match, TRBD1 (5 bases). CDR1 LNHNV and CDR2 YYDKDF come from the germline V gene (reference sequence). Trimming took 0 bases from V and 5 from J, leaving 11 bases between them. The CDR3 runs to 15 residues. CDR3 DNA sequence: TGTGCCACCAGCAGAGATTTTGCAGGGCATCAGCCCCAGCATTTT. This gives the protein CATSRDFAGHQPQHF.

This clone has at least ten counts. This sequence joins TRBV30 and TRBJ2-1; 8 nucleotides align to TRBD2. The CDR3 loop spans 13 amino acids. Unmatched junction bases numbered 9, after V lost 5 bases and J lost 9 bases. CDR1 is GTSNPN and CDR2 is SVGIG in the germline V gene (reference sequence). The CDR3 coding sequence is TGTGCCTGGGAGAAGCGGGAGAGCGGTGAGCAGTTCTTC. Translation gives CAWEKRESGEQFF.

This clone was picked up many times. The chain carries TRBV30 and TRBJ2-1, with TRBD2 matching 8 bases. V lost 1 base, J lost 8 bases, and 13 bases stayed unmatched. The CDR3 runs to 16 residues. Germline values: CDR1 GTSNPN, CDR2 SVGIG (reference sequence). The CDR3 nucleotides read TGTGCCTGGAGTGAATTCGGACTAGCAAGGAGCGATGAGCAGTTCTTC. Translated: CAWSEFGLARSDEQFF.

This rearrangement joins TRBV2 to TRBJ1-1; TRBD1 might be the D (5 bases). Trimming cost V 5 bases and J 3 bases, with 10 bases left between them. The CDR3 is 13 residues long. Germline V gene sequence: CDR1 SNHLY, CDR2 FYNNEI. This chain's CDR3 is CASSRDGYTEAFF. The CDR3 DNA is TGTGCCAGCAGTAGGGACGGATACACTGAAGCTTTCTTT.

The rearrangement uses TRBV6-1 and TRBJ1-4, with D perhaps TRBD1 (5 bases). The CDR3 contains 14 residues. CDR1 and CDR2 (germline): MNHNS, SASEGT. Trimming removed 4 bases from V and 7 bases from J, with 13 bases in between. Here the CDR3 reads CASSAQGVVEKLFF. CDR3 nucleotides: TGTGCCAGCAGTGCCCAAGGGGTCGTTGAAAAACTGTTTTTT.

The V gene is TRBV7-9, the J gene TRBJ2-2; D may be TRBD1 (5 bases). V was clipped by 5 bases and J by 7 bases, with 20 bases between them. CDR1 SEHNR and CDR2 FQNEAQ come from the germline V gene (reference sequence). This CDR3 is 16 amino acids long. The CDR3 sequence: CASSGARYTFGGELFF. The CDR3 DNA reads TGTGCCAGCAGCGGGGCCCGATACACGTTTGGCGGGGAGCTGTTTTTT. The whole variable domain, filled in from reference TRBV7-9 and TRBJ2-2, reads DTGVSQNPRHKITKRGQNVTFRCDPISEHNRLYWYRQTLGQGPEFLTYFQNEAQLEKSRLLSDRFSAERPKGSFSTLEIQRTEQGDSAMYLCASSGARYTFGGELFFGEGSRLTVL.

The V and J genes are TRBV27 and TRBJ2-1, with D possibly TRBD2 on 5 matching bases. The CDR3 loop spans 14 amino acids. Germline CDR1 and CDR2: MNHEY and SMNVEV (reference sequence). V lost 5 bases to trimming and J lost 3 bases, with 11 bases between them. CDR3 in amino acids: CASSLQRIYNEQFF. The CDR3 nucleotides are TGTGCCAGCAGTCTCCAGCGGATCTACAATGAGCAGTTCTTC.

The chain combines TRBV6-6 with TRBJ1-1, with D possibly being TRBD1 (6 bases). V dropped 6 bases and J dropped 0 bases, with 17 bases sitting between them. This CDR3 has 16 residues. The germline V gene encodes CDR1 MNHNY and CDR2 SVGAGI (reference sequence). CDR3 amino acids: CASRGGRGTLNTEAFF. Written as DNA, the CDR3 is TGTGCCAGCAGAGGGGGTAGGGGCACCTTGAACACTGAAGCTTTCTTT.

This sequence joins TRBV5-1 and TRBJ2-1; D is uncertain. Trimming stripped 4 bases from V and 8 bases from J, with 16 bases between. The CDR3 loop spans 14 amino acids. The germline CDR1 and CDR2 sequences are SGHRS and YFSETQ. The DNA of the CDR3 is TGCGCCAGCAGCCCCCGGAGTTCGGACGATGAGCAGTTCTTC. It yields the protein CASSPRSSDDEQFF.

CDR3 loop: CASSFRGLGKLFF. The CDR3, as DNA: TGTGCCAGCAGTTTCAGGGGGCTAGGAAAACTGTTTTTT. This rearrangement joins TRBV28 to TRBJ1-4; 8 bases map to TRBD1. Germline values: CDR1 MDHEN, CDR2 SYDVKM. There are 13 residues in the CDR3. V was clipped by 3 bases and J by 10 bases; unmatched bases: 4.

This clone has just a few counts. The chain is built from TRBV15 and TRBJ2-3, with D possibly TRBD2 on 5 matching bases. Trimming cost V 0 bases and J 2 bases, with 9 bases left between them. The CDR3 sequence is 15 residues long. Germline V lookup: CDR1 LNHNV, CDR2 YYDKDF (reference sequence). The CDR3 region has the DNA TGTGCCACCAGCAGAGACGGACTTAACACAGATACGCAGTATTTT. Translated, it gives CATSRDGLNTDTQYF.

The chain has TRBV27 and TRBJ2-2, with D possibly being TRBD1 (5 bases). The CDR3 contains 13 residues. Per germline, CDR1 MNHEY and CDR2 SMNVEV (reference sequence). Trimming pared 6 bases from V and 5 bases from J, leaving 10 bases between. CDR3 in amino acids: CASRGRDTGELFF. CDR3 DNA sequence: TGTGCCAGCAGGGGCAGGGATACCGGGGAGCTGTTTTTT.

The DNA of the CDR3 is TGCGCCAGCAGCCAAGAAGCCGTTCTAGGGGGTCTAGCGGGGGAGGTAGAGACCCAGTACTTC. This codes for CASSQEAVLGGLAGEVETQYF. The chain combines TRBV4-3 with TRBJ2-5, with 10 bases aligning to TRBD2. The CDR3 sequence is 21 residues long. Losses at the gene ends were 0 bases for V and 4 bases for J; bases not matched to a gene: 20. Germline CDR1 LGHNA, CDR2 YSLEER.